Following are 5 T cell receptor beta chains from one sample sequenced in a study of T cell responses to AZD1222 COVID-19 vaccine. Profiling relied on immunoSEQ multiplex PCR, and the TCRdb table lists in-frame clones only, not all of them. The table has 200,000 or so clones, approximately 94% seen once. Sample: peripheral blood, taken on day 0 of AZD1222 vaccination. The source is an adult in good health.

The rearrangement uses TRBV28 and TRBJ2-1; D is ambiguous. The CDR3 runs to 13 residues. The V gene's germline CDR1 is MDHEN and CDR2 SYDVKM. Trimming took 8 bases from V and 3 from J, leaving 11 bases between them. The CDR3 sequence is CASSQSFYNEQFF. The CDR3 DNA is TGTGCCAGCTCTCAGTCTTTCTACAATGAGCAGTTCTTC.

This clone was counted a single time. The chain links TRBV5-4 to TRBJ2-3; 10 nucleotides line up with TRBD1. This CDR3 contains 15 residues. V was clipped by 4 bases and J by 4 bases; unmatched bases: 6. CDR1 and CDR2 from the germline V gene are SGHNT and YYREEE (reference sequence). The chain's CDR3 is CASSLPGTGADTQYF. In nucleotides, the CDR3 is TGTGCCAGCAGCCTCCCCGGGACAGGGGCAGATACGCAGTATTTT. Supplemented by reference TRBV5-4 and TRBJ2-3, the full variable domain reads ETGVTQSPTHLIKTRGQQVTLRCSSQSGHNTVSWYQQALGQGPQFIFQYYREEENGRGNFPPRFSGLQFPNYSSELNVNALELDDSALYLCASSLPGTGADTQYFGPGTRLTVL.

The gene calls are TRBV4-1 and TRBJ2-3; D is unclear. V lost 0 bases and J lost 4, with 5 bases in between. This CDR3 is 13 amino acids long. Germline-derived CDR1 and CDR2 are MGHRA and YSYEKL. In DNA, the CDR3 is TGCGCCAGCAGCCAAGATTTCCCAGATACGCAGTATTTT. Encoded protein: CASSQDFPDTQYF.

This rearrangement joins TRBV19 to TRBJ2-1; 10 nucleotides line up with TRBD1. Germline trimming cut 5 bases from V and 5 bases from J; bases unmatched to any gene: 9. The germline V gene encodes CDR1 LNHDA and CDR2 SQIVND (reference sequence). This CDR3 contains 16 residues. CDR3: CASSVSDRGWDNEQFF. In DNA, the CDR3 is TGTGCCAGTAGTGTCTCGGACAGGGGGTGGGACAATGAGCAGTTCTTC.

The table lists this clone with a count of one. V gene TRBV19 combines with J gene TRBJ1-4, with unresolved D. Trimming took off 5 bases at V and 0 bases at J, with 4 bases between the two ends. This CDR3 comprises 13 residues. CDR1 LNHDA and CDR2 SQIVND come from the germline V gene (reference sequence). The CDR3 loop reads CASSSATNEKLFF. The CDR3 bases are TGTGCCAGTAGTTCGGCAACTAATGAAAAACTGTTTTTT.